Listed below are T cell receptor beta chains from one sample, sequenced in a study of cytotoxic CD8 clonotypes in ibrutinib-treated CLL. TCRdb's copy holds only in-frame clones and misses some; the assay was immunoSEQ multiplex PCR. The table lists 50,000 or so clones, about three fifths of them singletons. This specimen consisted of PBMCs, obtained after 24 months of ibrutinib treatment. The receptors stem from a human donor with chronic lymphocytic leukemia. The CDR3 runs from the conserved cysteine through the conserved F or W. A D gene is named only where the DNA matches it firmly. Only some rows state a clone size, as once, few, many or a class for expanded clones.

v_gene	abundance	d_gene	j_gene	CDR3nt	CDR3aa
TRBV10-1	few	TRBD1	TRBJ2-3	TGCGCCAGCAGCAAACAGGGGACAGATACGCAGTATTTT	CASSKQGTDTQYF
TRBV7-6	NA	NA	TRBJ2-3	TGTGCCAGCAGCTTAGCGGGGGGCTTTTCGGGAGATACGCAGTATTTT	CASSLAGGFSGDTQYF
TRBV2	once	NA	TRBJ2-2	TGTGCCAGCACACGGGGGACTTCGAACACCGGGGAGCTGTTTTTT	CASTRGTSNTGELFF
TRBV27	few	NA	TRBJ1-2	TGTGCCAGCAGATCCCTCGGGGGCGATGGCTACACCTTC	CASRSLGGDGYTF
TRBV2	NA	TRBD1	TRBJ2-7	TGTGCCAGCAGTGAGCTAGGACAGGGACAGCAGTACTTC	CASSELGQGQQYF
TRBV28	NA	TRBD1	TRBJ1-3	TGTGCCAGCACCAAGACAGGGGTCGCAACTTCTGGAAACACCATATATTTT	CASTKTGVATSGNTIYF
TRBV21-1	NA	NA	TRBJ1-1	TGTGCCAGCAGCAAAAGGATCCCCCTGGCGGGTGGTACTGAAGCTTTCTTT	CASSKRIPLAGGTEAFF
TRBV12-5	NA	NA	TRBJ1-2	TGTGCTAGTGCTCCGTCGGGCTATGGCCACACCTTC	CASAPSGYGHTF
TRBV25-1	NA	TRBD2	TRBJ2-3	TGTGCCAGCAGTCCCCGACTAGCTTCGGATACGCAGTATTTT	CASSPRLASDTQYF
TRBV11-1	NA	TRBD2	TRBJ2-3	TGTGCCAGCAGCTCGCGAGAGCGGGGGGGCACAGATACGCAGTATTTT	CASSSRERGGTDTQYF
TRBV19	NA	TRBD1	TRBJ1-5	TGTGCCAGTAGTCTAGACACCGGGACAGGTGGCAATCAGCCCCAGCATTTT	CASSLDTGTGGNQPQHF
TRBV9	NA	NA	TRBJ2-5	TGTGCCAGCAGCGTAGACGAGCGGAGCCAAGAGACCCAGTACTTC	CASSVDERSQETQYF
TRBV2	few	NA	TRBJ2-3	TGTGCCAGCAGTGAAACAGGCCGCACAGATACGCAGTATTTT	CASSETGRTDTQYF
TRBV2	few	NA	TRBJ1-6	TGTGCCAGCAGTCTCTCCGGGACTTGGAATTCACCCCTCCACTTT	CASSLSGTWNSPLHF
TRBV27	NA	NA	TRBJ1-2	TGTGCCAGCAGTTCCGGCCCTAGGGGTGGCTACACCTTC	CASSSGPRGGYTF
TRBV2	NA	NA	TRBJ1-6	TGTGCCAGCGTCGAAACAGAGCATAATTCACCCCTCCACTTT	CASVETEHNSPLHF
TRBV5-1	NA	TRBD1	TRBJ1-1	TGCGCCAGCAGCTTGACCGGGACAGGGGTATTGGGCACTGAAGCTTTCTTT	CASSLTGTGVLGTEAFF
TRBV12-5	few	NA	TRBJ1-2	TGTGCTAGTGGCCCGCCCGGGGTCTTTGGCTACACCTTC	CASGPPGVFGYTF
TRBV5-1	NA	NA	TRBJ1-5	TGCGCCAGCAGCTTTCGCCAGATTAATCAGCCCCAGCATTTT	CASSFRQINQPQHF
TRBV7-8	NA	TRBD1	TRBJ2-7	TGTGCCAGCAGCTTAGTATGGACAGGGGCCAACGAGCAGTACTTC	CASSLVWTGANEQYF
TRBV4-2	few	NA	TRBJ2-5	TGTGCCAGCAGTCAACCGGGGGCTAGCATAGAGACCCAGTACTTC	CASSQPGASIETQYF